The T cell receptor beta chain described here comes from a study of molecular identifiers for immune sequencing clone quantification. TCRdb re-derived calls from the PCR reads in MiXCR, one entry per CDR3 protein. Of about 640,000 distinct CDR3 sequences detected, about 20% appear once; the ten largest clones hold about 0.9%. CDR1 is SEHNR and CDR2 is FQNEAQ in the germline V gene (reference sequence). V lost 1 base to trimming and J lost 2 bases, with 8 bases between them. The CDR3 contains 15 residues. This clonotype has a count of ten or more. Naive CD8 T cells underwent sorting with the CD8+CD4-CCR7+CD45RA+ definition.

The V and J genes are TRBV7-9 and TRBJ2-2; weak D call: TRBD2 (6 bases). The sample taken for sequencing was naive CD8+ T cells from blood, with Jurkat cell RNA spiked in. Sample subset: FACS-sorted CD8+CD4-CCR7+CD45RA+ naive T cells. This receptor was identified in a human donor in good health. Some libraries in this study had Jurkat cell RNA spiked in. The CDR3 reads CASSLDGGNTGELFF. CDR3 nucleotide sequence: TGTGCCAGCAGCTTAGACGGGGGAAACACCGGGGAGCTGTTTTTT.